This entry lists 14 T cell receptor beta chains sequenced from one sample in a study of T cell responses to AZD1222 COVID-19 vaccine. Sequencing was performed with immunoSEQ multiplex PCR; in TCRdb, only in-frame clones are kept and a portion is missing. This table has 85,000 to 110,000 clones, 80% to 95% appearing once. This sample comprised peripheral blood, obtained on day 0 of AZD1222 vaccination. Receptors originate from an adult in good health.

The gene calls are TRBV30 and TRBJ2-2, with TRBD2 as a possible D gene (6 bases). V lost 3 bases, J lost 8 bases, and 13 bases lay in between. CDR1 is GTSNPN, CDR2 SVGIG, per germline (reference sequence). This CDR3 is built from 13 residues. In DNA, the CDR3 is TGTGCCTGGAGCCCAATTGGGAGGGGGGAGCTGTTTTTT. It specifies CAWSPIGRGELFF.

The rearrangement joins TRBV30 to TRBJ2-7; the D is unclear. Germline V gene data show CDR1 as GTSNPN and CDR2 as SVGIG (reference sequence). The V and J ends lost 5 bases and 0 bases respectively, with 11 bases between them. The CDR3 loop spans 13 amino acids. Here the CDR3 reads CAWARVSSYEQYF. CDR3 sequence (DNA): TGTGCCTGGGCTCGGGTCAGCTCCTACGAGCAGTACTTC.

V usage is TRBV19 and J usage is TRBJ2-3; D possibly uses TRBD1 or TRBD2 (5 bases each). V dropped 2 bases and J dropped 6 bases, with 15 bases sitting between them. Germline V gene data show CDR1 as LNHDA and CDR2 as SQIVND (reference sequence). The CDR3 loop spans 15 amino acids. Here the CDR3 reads CASSIRDRHPDTQYF. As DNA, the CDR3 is TGTGCCAGTAGTATACGGGACCGCCACCCGGATACGCAGTATTTT.

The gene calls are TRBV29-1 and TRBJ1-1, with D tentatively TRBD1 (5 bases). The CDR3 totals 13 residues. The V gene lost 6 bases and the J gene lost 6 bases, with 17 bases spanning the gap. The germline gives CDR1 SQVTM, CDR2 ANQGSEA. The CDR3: CSVWEGVGAEAFF. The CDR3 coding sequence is TGCAGCGTGTGGGAAGGGGTGGGTGCTGAAGCTTTCTTT.

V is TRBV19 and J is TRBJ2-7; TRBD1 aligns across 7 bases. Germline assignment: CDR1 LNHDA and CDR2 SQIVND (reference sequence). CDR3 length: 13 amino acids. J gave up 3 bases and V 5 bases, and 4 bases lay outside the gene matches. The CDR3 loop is CASSAPGGYEQYF. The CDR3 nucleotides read TGTGCCAGTAGTGCCCCAGGGGGCTACGAGCAGTACTTC.

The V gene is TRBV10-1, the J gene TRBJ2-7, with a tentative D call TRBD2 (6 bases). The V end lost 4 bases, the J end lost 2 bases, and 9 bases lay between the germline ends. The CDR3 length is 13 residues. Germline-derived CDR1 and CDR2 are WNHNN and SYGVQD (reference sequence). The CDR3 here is CASSAGRTYEQYF. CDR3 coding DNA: TGCGCCAGCAGTGCAGGGAGGACCTACGAGCAGTACTTC.

CDR3 sequence: CACYHRVNTEAFF. In DNA form, the CDR3 reads TGTGCCTGCTATCACAGGGTGAACACTGAAGCTTTCTTT. The chain recombines TRBV30 with TRBJ1-1; possibly TRBD1 for D (6 bases). V gave up 6 bases and J gave up 0 bases, with 11 bases separating them. Germline CDR1 and CDR2: GTSNPN and SVGIG (reference sequence). The CDR3 runs to 13 residues.

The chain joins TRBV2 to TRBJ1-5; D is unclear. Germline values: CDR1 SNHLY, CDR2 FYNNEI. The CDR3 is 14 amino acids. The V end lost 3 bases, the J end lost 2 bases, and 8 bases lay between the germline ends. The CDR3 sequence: CASSDVGRNQPQHF. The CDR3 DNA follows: TGTGCCAGCAGTGATGTTGGGCGCAATCAGCCCCAGCATTTT.

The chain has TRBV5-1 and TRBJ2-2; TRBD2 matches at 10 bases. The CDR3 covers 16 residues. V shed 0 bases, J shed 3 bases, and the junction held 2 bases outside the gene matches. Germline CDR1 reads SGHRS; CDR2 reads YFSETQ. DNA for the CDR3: TGCGCCAGCAGCTTGGGGCTAGCGGGGGACACCGGGGAGCTGTTTTTT. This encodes CASSLGLAGDTGELFF.

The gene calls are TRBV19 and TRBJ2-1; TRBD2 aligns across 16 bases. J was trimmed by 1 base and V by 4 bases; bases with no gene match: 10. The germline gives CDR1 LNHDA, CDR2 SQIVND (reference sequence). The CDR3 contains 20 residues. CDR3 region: CASSTIYGTSGGDSYNEQFF. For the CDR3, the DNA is TGTGCCAGTAGTACCATATACGGGACTAGCGGGGGGGATTCCTACAATGAGCAGTTCTTC.

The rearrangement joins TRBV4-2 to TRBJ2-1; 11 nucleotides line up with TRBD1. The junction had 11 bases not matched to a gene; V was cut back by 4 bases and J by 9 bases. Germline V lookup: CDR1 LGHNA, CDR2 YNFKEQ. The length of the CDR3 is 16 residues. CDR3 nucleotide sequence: TGTGCCAGCAGCCGTAATCCGGGACAGGGGGGTAGTGAGCAGTTCTTC. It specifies CASSRNPGQGGSEQFF.

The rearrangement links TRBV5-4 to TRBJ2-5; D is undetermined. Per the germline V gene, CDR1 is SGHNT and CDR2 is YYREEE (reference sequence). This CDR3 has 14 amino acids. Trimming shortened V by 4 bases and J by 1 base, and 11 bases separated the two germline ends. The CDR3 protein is CASSRPDPQETQYF. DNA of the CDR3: TGTGCCAGCAGCCGTCCGGACCCCCAAGAGACCCAGTACTTC.

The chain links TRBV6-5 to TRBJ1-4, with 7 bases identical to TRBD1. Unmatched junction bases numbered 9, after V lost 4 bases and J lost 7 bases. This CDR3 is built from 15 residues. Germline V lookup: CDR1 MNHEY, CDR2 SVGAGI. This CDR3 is CASSSSDRDGEKLFF. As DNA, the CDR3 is TGTGCCAGCAGTTCCTCCGACAGGGATGGTGAAAAACTGTTTTTT.

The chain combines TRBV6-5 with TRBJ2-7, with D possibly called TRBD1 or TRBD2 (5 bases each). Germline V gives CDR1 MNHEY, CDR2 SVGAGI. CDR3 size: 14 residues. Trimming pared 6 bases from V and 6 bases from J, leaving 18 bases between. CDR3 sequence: CASRTGTSGAEQYF. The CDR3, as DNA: TGTGCCAGCAGGACCGGGACCTCCGGGGCCGAGCAGTACTTC.